The present T cell receptor (beta chain) was sequenced within a study of CD8 T cells in ankylosing spondylitis. Findings and caveats of the study: Disease-linked clones bore a CD8+ phenotype and were relatively rare in peripheral blood.

In TCRdb, the 5' RACE reads were re-called with MiXCR into one record per CDR3 protein. The table lists 180,000 or so distinct CDR3 sequences, around a tenth of them singletons. Worth noting for this clonotype: What it binds is not known.

From germline, CDR1 is DFQATT and CDR2 SNEGSKA (reference sequence). This CDR3 contains 16 residues. V lost 1 base, J lost 2 bases, and 10 bases stayed unmatched. The sequencing input was blood, either unsorted or a sorted T cell fraction (not recorded which). The TCR sequence derives from a male donor with ankylosing spondylitis or in good health (not recorded which). The J gene is TRBJ1-1, the V gene TRBV20-1; 7 nucleotides match TRBD1. CDR3: CSARAPLTGVNTEAFF. The CDR3 nucleotides are TGCAGTGCTAGAGCCCCCCTCACAGGGGTCAACACTGAAGCTTTCTTT.